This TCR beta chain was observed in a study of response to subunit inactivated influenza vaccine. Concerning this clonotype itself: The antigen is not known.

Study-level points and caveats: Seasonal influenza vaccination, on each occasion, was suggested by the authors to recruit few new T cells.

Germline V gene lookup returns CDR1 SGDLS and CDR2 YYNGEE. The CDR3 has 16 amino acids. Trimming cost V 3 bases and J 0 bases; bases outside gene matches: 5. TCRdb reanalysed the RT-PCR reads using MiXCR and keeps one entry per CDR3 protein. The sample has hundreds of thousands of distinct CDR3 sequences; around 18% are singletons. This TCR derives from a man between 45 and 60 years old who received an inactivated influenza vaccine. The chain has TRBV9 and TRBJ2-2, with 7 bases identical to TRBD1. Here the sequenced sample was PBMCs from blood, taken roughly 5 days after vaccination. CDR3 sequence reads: CASSATGQPNTGELFF. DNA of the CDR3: TGTGCCAGCAGCGCTACGGGACAGCCGAACACCGGGGAGCTGTTTTTT.